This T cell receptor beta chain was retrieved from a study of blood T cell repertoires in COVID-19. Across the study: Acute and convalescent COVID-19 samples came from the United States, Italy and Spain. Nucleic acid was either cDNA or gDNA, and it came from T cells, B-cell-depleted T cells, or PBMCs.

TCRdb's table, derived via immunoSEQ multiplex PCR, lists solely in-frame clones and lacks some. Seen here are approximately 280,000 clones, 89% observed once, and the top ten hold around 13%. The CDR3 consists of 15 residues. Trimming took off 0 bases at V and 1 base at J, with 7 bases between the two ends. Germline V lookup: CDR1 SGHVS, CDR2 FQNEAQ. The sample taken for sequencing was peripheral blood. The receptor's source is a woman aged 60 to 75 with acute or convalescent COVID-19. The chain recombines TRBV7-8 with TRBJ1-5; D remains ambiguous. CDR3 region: CASSLATQSNQPQHF. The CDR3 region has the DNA TGTGCCAGCAGCTTAGCAACACAGAGCAATCAGCCCCAGCATTTT. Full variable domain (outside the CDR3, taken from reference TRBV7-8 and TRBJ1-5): GAGVSQSPRYKVAKRGQDVALRCDPISGHVSLFWYQQALGQGPEFLTYFQNEAQLDKSGLPSDRFFAERPEGSVSTLKIQRTQQEDSAVYLCASSLATQSNQPQHFGDGTRLSIL.